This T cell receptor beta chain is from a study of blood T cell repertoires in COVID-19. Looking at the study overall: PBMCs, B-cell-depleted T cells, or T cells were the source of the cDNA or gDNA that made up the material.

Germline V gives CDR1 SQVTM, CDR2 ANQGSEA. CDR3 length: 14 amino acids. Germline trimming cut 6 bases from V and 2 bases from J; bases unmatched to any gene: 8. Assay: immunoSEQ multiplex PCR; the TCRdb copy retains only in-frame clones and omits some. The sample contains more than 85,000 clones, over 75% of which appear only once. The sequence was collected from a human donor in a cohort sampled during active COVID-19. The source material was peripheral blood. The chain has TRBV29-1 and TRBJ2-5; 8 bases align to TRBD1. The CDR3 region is CSVRRTGLQETQYF. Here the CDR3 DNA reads TGCAGCGTCAGACGGACAGGGCTGCAAGAGACCCAGTACTTC.